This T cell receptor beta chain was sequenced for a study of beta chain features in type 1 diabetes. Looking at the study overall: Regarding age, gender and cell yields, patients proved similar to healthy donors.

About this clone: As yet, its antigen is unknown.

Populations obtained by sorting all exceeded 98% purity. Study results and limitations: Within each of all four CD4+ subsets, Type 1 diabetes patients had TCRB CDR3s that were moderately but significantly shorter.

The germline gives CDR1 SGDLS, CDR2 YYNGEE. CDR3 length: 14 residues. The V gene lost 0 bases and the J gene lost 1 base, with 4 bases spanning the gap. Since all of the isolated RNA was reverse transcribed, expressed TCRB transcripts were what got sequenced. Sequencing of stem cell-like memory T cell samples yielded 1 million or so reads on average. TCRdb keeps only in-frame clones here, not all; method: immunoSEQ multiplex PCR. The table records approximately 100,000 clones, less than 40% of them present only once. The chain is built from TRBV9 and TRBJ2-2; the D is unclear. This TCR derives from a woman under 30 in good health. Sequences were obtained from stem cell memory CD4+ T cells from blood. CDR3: CASSVVRNTGELFF. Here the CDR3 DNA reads TGTGCCAGCAGCGTAGTCCGGAACACCGGGGAGCTGTTTTTT.